These 27 T cell receptor beta chains were all obtained from the same sample, sequenced in a study of identical twins. TCRdb re-called the 5' RACE reads through MiXCR, storing one row per CDR3 protein. The sample yields 200,000 to 250,000 distinct CDR3 sequences, about an eighth seen once. The data were also submitted as part of a second study, on yellow fever vaccine responses in identical twins.

Material: memory (CD45RO+) T cells sorted from blood. The source of these receptors is a woman between 18 and 29 years old in good health.

This clonotype has only a few counts. The J gene is TRBJ1-1, the V gene TRBV10-3, with unresolved D. Germline CDR1 is ENHRY and CDR2 is SYGVKD. The CDR3 has 13 residues. Trimming removed 10 bases at V and 1 base at J, with 13 bases between. The CDR3 nucleotides read TGTGCCACCGGACGGCTTACGAACACTGAAGCTTTCTTT. Translated: CATGRLTNTEAFF.

This clonotype was recorded a few times. This chain links TRBV11-2 with TRBJ1-2; D is unresolved. Deletions cut 5 bases from V and 1 base from J, with 8 bases between. This CDR3 comprises 13 residues. Germline V gene data show CDR1 as SGHAT and CDR2 as FQNNGV. The CDR3 DNA is TGTGCCAGCAGCGCCACTCTTAACTATGGCTACACCTTC. Encoded protein: CASSATLNYGYTF.

Ten or more counts support this clonotype. V usage is TRBV7-2 and J usage is TRBJ2-7, with D maybe TRBD2 (5 bases). The germline V gene encodes CDR1 SGHTA and CDR2 FQGNSA. This CDR3 is 16 amino acids long. Trimming pared 1 base from V and 12 bases from J, leaving 25 bases between. CDR3 loop: CASSLGPAVRILAGYF. The CDR3 DNA sequence: TGTGCCAGCAGCTTAGGGCCGGCGGTTAGGATACTGGCGGGGTACTTC. Variable domain in full (rest from reference TRBV7-2 and TRBJ2-7): GAGVSQSPSNKVTEKGKDVELRCDPISGHTALYWYRQSLGQGLEFLIYFQGNSAPDKSGLPSDRFSAERTGGSVSTLTIQRTQQEDSAVYLCASSLGPAVRILAGYFGPGTRLTVT.

This clonotype was detected only a few times. This rearrangement joins TRBV30 to TRBJ2-1; 14 bases line up with TRBD2. Trimming at V came to 4 bases and at J to 9 bases, leaving 2 bases not matched to a gene. CDR3 length: 13 residues. CDR1 is GTSNPN, CDR2 SVGIG, per germline (reference sequence). The CDR3 protein is CAWKGLAGGEQFF. The CDR3 nucleotides are TGTGCCTGGAAAGGACTAGCGGGGGGTGAGCAGTTCTTC.

V usage is TRBV20-1 and J usage is TRBJ2-3, with a weak D call TRBD2 (5 bases). Trimming removed 3 bases at V and 7 bases at J, with 8 bases between. Germline loops: CDR1 DFQATT, CDR2 SNEGSKA (reference sequence). The CDR3 runs 11 residues. CDR3 sequence reads: CSARGENTQYF. The CDR3 coding sequence is TGCAGTGCTAGGGGAGAGAATACGCAGTATTTT.

In this sample, this clonotype turned up a few times. V and J are TRBV7-8 and TRBJ1-6; D gene ambiguous. In germline, CDR1 is SGHVS, CDR2 FQNEAQ. This CDR3 region has 15 residues. V dropped 1 base and J dropped 8 bases, with 12 bases sitting between them. CDR3 sequence: CASSLEARTDSPLHF. The CDR3 bases are TGTGCCAGCAGCTTAGAGGCGCGCACTGATTCACCCCTCCACTTT.

This clonotype showed up many times. The chain is built from TRBV24-1 and TRBJ2-1; TRBD2 aligns across 9 bases. Germline lookup yields CDR1 KGHDR and CDR2 SFDVKD. The CDR3 sequence is 16 residues long. Unmatched junction bases numbered 7, after V lost 1 base and J lost 7 bases. CDR3 loop: CATSDFGLAWGNEQFF. The CDR3 DNA reads as TGTGCCACCAGTGATTTTGGACTAGCGTGGGGGAATGAGCAGTTCTTC.

CDR3 region: CASSQERAGVTGVVYNEQFF. DNA for the CDR3: TGTGCCAGCAGCCAAGAAAGAGCGGGGGTCACTGGGGTGGTTTACAATGAGCAGTTCTTC. The chain links TRBV3-1 to TRBJ2-1; 8 bases match TRBD2. Germline lookup yields CDR1 LGHDT and CDR2 YNNKEL (reference sequence). This CDR3 spans 20 amino acids. V shed 0 bases, J shed 4 bases, and the junction held 17 bases outside the gene matches.

This clonotype was seen at least ten times. The chain recombines TRBV4-3 with TRBJ2-1; D is undetermined. The germline V and J ends were trimmed by 0 bases and 4 bases, with 7 bases remaining between them. This CDR3 is built from 14 residues. Looked up from germline, CDR1 is LGHNA and CDR2 is YSLEER. CDR3 protein: CASSQEVWYNEQFF. In DNA, the CDR3 is TGCGCCAGCAGCCAAGAGGTGTGGTACAATGAGCAGTTCTTC.

This clonotype came up a few times. This chain links TRBV21-1 with TRBJ2-7; whether TRBD1, the table's D call, matches the DNA was not checked. TRBV21-1 is listed as a pseudogene. The CDR3 runs 15 residues. CDR3 region: CASRGQLNLSYEQYF. The CDR3 nucleotides read TGTGCCAGCAGGGGACAGCTTAACCTCTCCTACGAGCAGTACTTC.

A word on this clonotype: It is likely a read error, because the conserved phenylalanine at the end of the CDR3 is missing. The DNA is left out, because the CDR3 cannot be placed on it with certainty; the CDR3 is given as TCRdb lists it. This rearrangement joins TRBV5-1 to TRBJ2-3; the table's D call TRBD2 went unverified against the DNA. The CDR3 is 21 residues long, counting both termini. Germline assignment: CDR1 SGHRS and CDR2 YFSETQ. The CDR3 is CASATTSAVKSSSTGSRRMTS.

The chain employs TRBV20-1 and TRBJ2-3; the D gene is possibly TRBD2 (5 bases). CDR3 length: 14 residues. Germline lookup yields CDR1 DFQATT and CDR2 SNEGSKA (reference sequence). V lost 6 bases to trimming and J lost 2 bases, with 15 bases between them. CDR3 in amino acids: CSAARGMNTDTQYF. CDR3 sequence (DNA): TGCAGTGCGGCTCGAGGGATGAACACAGATACGCAGTATTTT.

The V call is TRBV20-1, the J call TRBJ2-5; D may correspond to TRBD1 or TRBD2 (5 bases each). CDR3 size: 15 residues. Trimming left V 7 bases short and J 5 bases short, with 23 bases between. CDR1 is DFQATT and CDR2 is SNEGSKA in the germline V gene (reference sequence). CDR3 coding DNA: TGCAGTGGTGGGGACGGGAACCGAGGATGGGAGACCCAGTACTTC. Amino acid sequence: CSGGDGNRGWETQYF.

This clonotype was observed a few times. V gene TRBV4-3 combines with J gene TRBJ2-3, with 13 bases identical to TRBD2. The CDR3 spans 17 residues. J lost 3 bases, V lost 0 bases, and 3 bases had no gene match. Germline CDR1 reads LGHNA; CDR2 reads YSLEER. The CDR3 nucleotides read TGCGCCAGCAGCCAAGAACTAGCGGGAGGGGTTACAGATACGCAGTATTTT. It encodes CASSQELAGGVTDTQYF.

This chain links TRBV12-3 or TRBV12-4 with TRBJ1-1; a possible D gene is TRBD1 (5 bases). Trimming shortened V by 0 bases and J by 6 bases, and 8 bases separated the two germline ends. CDR3 length equals 13 residues. In nucleotides, the CDR3 is TGTGCCAGCAGTTTAGCGGGGGGGGCTGAAGCTTTCTTT. Residues: CASSLAGGAEAFF.

The gene calls are TRBV11-2 and TRBJ2-7; D is possibly TRBD2 (5 bases). From germline, CDR1 is SGHAT and CDR2 FQNNGV. The CDR3 is 13 residues long. Trimming took 5 bases from V and 7 from J, leaving 15 bases between them. The CDR3: CASSLDLASEQYF. Here the CDR3 DNA reads TGTGCCAGCAGCCTGGACTTAGCTTCGGAGCAGTACTTC. The complete variable domain, with remaining parts taken from reference TRBV11-2 and TRBJ2-7, reads EAGVAQSPRYKIIEKRQSVAFWCNPISGHATLYWYQQILGQGPKLLIQFQNNGVVDDSQLPKDRFSAERLKGVDSTLKIQPAKLEDSAVYLCASSLDLASEQYFGPGTRLTVT.

This clonotype has only a few counts. The chain joins TRBV4-3 to TRBJ2-1; 7 nucleotides line up with TRBD1. This CDR3 comprises 15 residues. The germline gives CDR1 LGHNA, CDR2 YSLEER. J lost 6 bases, V lost 0 bases, and 5 bases had no gene match. The CDR3 is CASSQDSAGGNEQFF. CDR3 coding DNA: TGCGCCAGCAGCCAAGATTCTGCAGGGGGCAATGAGCAGTTCTTC.

V gene TRBV6-1 combines with J gene TRBJ2-1, with unresolved D. The CDR3 covers 12 residues. Germline-derived CDR1 and CDR2 are MNHNS and SASEGT. V lost 4 bases and J 6 bases, leaving 7 bases between the germline ends. DNA for the CDR3: TGTGCCAGCAGTGTAACGGGCAATGAGCAGTTCTTC. Translated: CASSVTGNEQFF.

This clonotype was seen a few times. This sequence joins TRBV11-2 and TRBJ2-1; tentative D call: TRBD2 (6 bases). CDR3 length: 16 residues. Deletions cut 1 base from V and 0 bases from J, with 10 bases between. Per the germline V gene, CDR1 is SGHAT and CDR2 is FQNNGV. The CDR3 region has the DNA TGTGCCAGCAGCTTAGTGGCGGGAACCTCCTACAATGAGCAGTTCTTC. It yields the protein CASSLVAGTSYNEQFF.

The chain is built from TRBV7-9 and TRBJ2-1; the D gene is possibly TRBD1 (6 bases). Germline V gene lookup returns CDR1 SEHNR and CDR2 FQNEAQ (reference sequence). The CDR3 loop spans 14 amino acids. The ends were cut back, 4 bases at V and 7 bases at J, with 14 bases in the middle. In nucleotides, the CDR3 is TGTGCCAGCAGCTCACGTGGGACAAAAAATGAGCAGTTCTTC. Amino acid sequence: CASSSRGTKNEQFF. Based on the CDR3 plus reference TRBV7-9 and TRBJ2-1, the full variable domain is DTGVSQNPRHKITKRGQNVTFRCDPISEHNRLYWYRQTLGQGPEFLTYFQNEAQLEKSRLLSDRFSAERPKGSFSTLEIQRTEQGDSAMYLCASSSRGTKNEQFFGPGTRLTVL.

This clonotype has ten or more counts. The rearrangement uses TRBV7-9 and TRBJ2-1, with TRBD1 matching 7 bases. This CDR3 is built from 16 residues. After removal of 5 bases from V and 8 bases from J, the junction contained 15 bases not matched to a gene. Germline CDR1 and CDR2: SEHNR and FQNEAQ (reference sequence). In DNA, the CDR3 is TGTGCCAGCAGCCTTACACTGACAGGGAAGGGGGATGAGCAGTTCTTC. It yields the protein CASSLTLTGKGDEQFF.

This clonotype was detected a few times. V usage is TRBV7-2 and J usage is TRBJ2-3, with D possibly matching TRBD2 (6 bases). V was clipped by 5 bases and J by 0 bases, with 12 bases between them. The length of the CDR3 is 15 residues. Germline loops: CDR1 SGHTA, CDR2 FQGNSA. CDR3 coding DNA: TGTGCCAGCAGCCTAACTAGCATCAGCACAGATACGCAGTATTTT. The encoded protein is CASSLTSISTDTQYF.

The DNA of the CDR3 is TGTGCCAGCAGTCAGAGAACTGGGGCCAACGTCCTGACTTTC. Amino acid sequence: CASSQRTGANVLTF. The chain uses TRBV6-1 and TRBJ2-6; the D is unclear. CDR1 and CDR2 (germline): MNHNS, SASEGT. This CDR3 is 14 amino acids long. The V gene lost 5 bases and the J gene lost 2 bases, with 7 bases spanning the gap.

The chain couples TRBV29-1 to TRBJ2-7, with 11 positions matching TRBD1. J lost 7 bases, V lost 6 bases, and 8 bases had no gene match. This CDR3 region has 13 residues. Germline CDR1 and CDR2: SQVTM and ANQGSEA. The chain's CDR3 is CSVSGDRGDEQYF. Written as DNA, the CDR3 is TGCAGCGTCTCTGGGGACAGGGGGGATGAGCAGTACTTC.

This clonotype has ten or more counts. The chain recombines TRBV29-1 with TRBJ2-5; 9 bases are shared with TRBD2. Per the germline V gene, CDR1 is SQVTM and CDR2 is ANQGSEA. Trimming at V came to 6 bases and at J to 5 bases, leaving 7 bases not matched to a gene. This CDR3 spans 13 amino acids. CDR3 region: CSVGLAGWETQYF. The DNA of the CDR3 is TGCAGCGTAGGCCTAGCGGGATGGGAGACCCAGTACTTC.

This clonotype occurred many times. The chain recombines TRBV6-5 with TRBJ1-2; D unclear. Germline loops: CDR1 MNHEY, CDR2 SVGAGI. The CDR3 length is 15 residues. V was shortened by 4 bases and J by 6 bases, with 18 bases between the two germline ends. The CDR3 reads CASSSRFVGAHGYTF. The CDR3 nucleotides are TGTGCCAGCAGTTCCCGTTTCGTGGGAGCGCATGGCTACACCTTC.

This clonotype was detected a few times. The gene calls are TRBV7-2 and TRBJ2-5; 7 bases map to TRBD1. The CDR3 sequence is 16 residues long. Looked up from germline, CDR1 is SGHTA and CDR2 is FQGNSA. Unmatched junction bases numbered 12, after V lost 4 bases and J lost 4 bases. The CDR3 DNA reads as TGTGCCAGCAGCTCCGGAGACAGGGTGGAGGTAGAGACCCAGTACTTC. Translated: CASSSGDRVEVETQYF.